This T cell receptor (beta chain) was identified during a study of cytomegalovirus exposure and HLA in healthy donors (dated by TCRdb to about 2017). Regarding the research as a whole: In an earlier analysis of under 600 of the donors, less than 350 Gb of sequence data and roughly 100 million unique TCR beta sequences from roughly 190 million T cells were reported. An early release that covered around 590 HLA-typed donors contained 300 to 350 gigabases of sequencing data and around 85 million unique TCR sequences. Among the roughly 390 genotyped donors, approximately 82% belonged to the genetic ancestry cluster associated with self-reported Caucasian donors. The study aimed to test whether cataloging public T cell receptors could reveal signatures of past pathogen exposure. The study profiled the T cell repertoires of 500 to 800 subjects by immunosequencing and related them to cytomegalovirus serostatus. Besides the first cohort of around 670 subjects, a separate validation cohort made up of around 120 different subjects was used. High-throughput TCR immunosequencing, statistical association of individual TCRs with disease status, and machine learning were combined to predict cytomegalovirus infection status. In a later analysis, previously published TCR beta repertoires from 500 to 750 donors were re-analyzed and high-resolution HLA genotyping was added so that TCR occurrence patterns could be studied. Rather than drawing on any new phenotypic data, the later analysis identified candidate immune exposures from TCR beta sequences and the way those sequences occurred across donors. An earlier analysis of about 600 of the donors used high-throughput TCR beta sequencing to judge whether each TCR beta V gene segment behaved as functional or pseudogenic. Donor age, sex, ethnicity and CMV serostatus were collected together with the repertoire data. Genome-wide SNP genotypes for about 65% of the 666 donors were used in a later genetic analysis, which treated that subset as a discovery cohort. Every repertoire in the discovery cohort had been generated on one and the same sequencing platform. Class I and class II HLA loci were covered by the typing at four-digit resolution. The number of donors typed differed by locus, with 629-630 for A, B, C, DRB1 and DQB1, roughly 520 for DQA1, approximately 570 for DPA1, and around 460 for DPB1. Five DR-DQ haplotypes were handled as single units for association and clustering because linkage in the cohort was strong. Across 300 to 500 genotyped donors of the cohort, an average of roughly 250,000 unique TCR beta nucleotide sequences per donor were sequenced, and approximately 19% of those sequences were non-productive.

The cohort consisted of 600 or so healthy bone marrow donors. At the time of sampling, every cohort member was nominally healthy, though immune exposures that went unrecorded were likely present. The donor was CMV seronegative and was included in the group of about 350 seronegative cohort members. Each donor provided a peripheral blood sample, and peripheral blood mononuclear cells were used for TCR beta sequencing. The Qiagen DNeasy Blood Extraction Kit was used to extract genomic DNA from the blood cell samples. Overall study results and their limits: In vitro tests confirmed that a few of the cytomegalovirus-associated TCR beta chains recognize cytomegalovirus antigens. Presence/absence analyses assumed roughly uniform sequencing depth across donors, an assumption that may not hold. A later genetic analysis associated a missense DCLRE1C variant with V-gene and J-gene trimming of TCR beta chains, and an independent cohort replicated the association. Compared with equally common non-associated chains, HLA-associated TCR beta chains in a later analysis were more clonally expanded and had lower generation probabilities. The cohort was sequenced for TCR beta chains only, and without alpha or paired-chain data the features that could be detected were limited. Some IMGT-functional V segments, including TRBV6-2 and TRBV6-3, could not be distinguished by the 87-base-pair reads and were therefore excluded. Broadly in line with IMGT annotations, most TCR beta V segments showed up in productive rearrangements about 90% or about 30% of the time in an earlier analysis of around 550 of the donors. For the cohort, immune exposure information was limited to CMV serostatus. When HLA alleles, especially DR and DQ, strongly co-occurred, TCR associations were difficult to assign to individual alleles. Linkage disequilibrium might explain the correlated functional status among segregating V segments, but an unknown experimental factor could not be ruled out. It was suggested by the authors that the approach could potentially be generalized to other disease states and immunological phenotypes. Compared with the roughly 710-donor mean, donors in an Asian-associated ancestry cluster had fewer N-insertions in productive TCRs, according to a later genetic analysis. Because some donors lacked HLA typing at each locus, the association tests relied only on the typed subset. While some public TCRs were present in many individuals, most TCR sequences turned up only very rarely across donors. A total of fewer than 200 TCR beta chains were listed by the study as associated with cytomegalovirus. A cluster of highly shared sequence variants was judged likely to represent a technical artifact of the sequencing pipeline. Because counts were too low, roughly 18 rarely observed V segments, including chromosome 9 orphons, were left out of the earlier analysis of some 640 of the donors. A later analysis reported that several top co-occurrence clusters appeared linked to parvovirus B19, influenza, CMV and Epstein-Barr virus. A later analysis found that most CMV-associated TCR beta chains appeared HLA-restricted, with HLA associations seemingly driven largely by CMV exposure. A further reported finding was that TCR beta sequences accurately predicted the HLA-A and HLA-B alleles for most subjects in the first cohort. A later analysis associated about 17,000 TCR beta sequences with specific HLA alleles at a false discovery rate of 0.05. According to a later analysis, TCR association rates differed among HLA loci, with DRB1 alleles showing the most associated TCRs and HLA-C alleles showing the fewest. The classifier was reported to diagnose cytomegalovirus status with high specificity and sensitivity in both the original and validation cohorts.

Sequences MNHEY (CDR1) and SVGAGI (CDR2) are obtained from the germline V gene. Its CDR3 holds 14 amino acids, cysteine through phenylalanine. CDR3 DNA is the only sequence kept; it has 42 bases, read in frame from the first base. The library relied on the immunoSEQ multiplex PCR assay. For the multiplex PCR, a mixture combining 60 forward primers for TCR Vbeta segments and 13 reverse primers for TCR Jbeta segments was used. The CDR3 region of rearranged TCR beta genes was amplified from genomic DNA with a multiplex PCR assay. The Illumina HiSeq System was used to sequence the amplified TCR beta libraries as 87-base-pair reads. The paper's processing steps were these. A later analysis tallied 75 million to 95 million unique TCR beta chains across the approximately 670 repertoires, and about 12 million of those chains were shared by two or more donors. Raw reads were error-corrected and collapsed into unique sequences by a nearest-neighbor algorithm in which closely related sequences were merged to remove PCR and sequencing errors. CDR3 sequences were aligned to IMGT reference sequences to assign V, D and J gene segments. For a sequence to be retained, a match of at least six nucleotides was required to both a V gene segment and a J gene segment. A rearrangement was called productive if the CDR3 had no stop codons and remained in frame with V and J, and every other rearrangement was called non-productive. Following IMGT convention, CDR3 was defined as the stretch from the second conserved V-encoded cysteine to the conserved J-encoded phenylalanine. Sequences without an unambiguous match to a single V gene segment were excluded from the earlier analysis of almost 600 of the donors. An earlier analysis of a few hundred of the donors called V segments functional above 56.7% productive rearrangements and segregating when the between-donor standard deviation exceeded 5%. A statistical classification framework was developed to diagnose cytomegalovirus status using the catalog of TCR beta chain sequences. In a later analysis, V and J genes were assigned by comparing TCR nucleotide sequences against IMGT/GENE-DB human TR gene sequences. Using the TCRdist pipeline, a later analysis assigned CDR3 sequences along with most-parsimonious VDJ recombination scenarios. In a later analysis, each TCR beta chain was defined by its CDR3 amino acid sequence together with its V-gene family, and reads lacking a unique V-gene family were excluded. A later analysis removed 592 highly shared, low-generation-probability nucleotide sequences to deal with suspected cross-contamination and a sequencing artifact. A later analysis calculated a clonal expansion index for each public chain from normalized within-repertoire ranks of inferred template counts. In a later analysis, generation probabilities were computed with a VDJ recombination model fitted to out-of-frame rearrangements, and the resulting probabilities were checked against IGoR. In a later analysis, hypergeometric tests were used to score TCR-TCR, TCR-HLA and TCR-CMV co-occurrence, with a repertoire-size bias correction applied to TCR pairs. To estimate false discovery rates, a later analysis permuted the HLA or CMV assignments 20 times. A later analysis grouped co-occurring TCRs with DBSCAN, adding TCRdist sequence similarity when clustering within HLA-allele-positive subsets. For co-occurrence clustering, repertoires with fewer than 30,000 or more than 120,000 public chains were excluded, along with four or five repertoires with anomalous nucleotide sharing. The clones in this table, taken by TCRdb from immuneACCESS, are in-frame only. Not every clone is retained; where verified, under half of the shortfall comes from an unresolved V gene, and the cause of the rest is unknown. Clonal size and the V and J genes are those of that table, whereas D and trimming came from the DNA. Across this sample there are about 140,000 clones, with about 80% seen only once. The top ten hold around 4.9% of the sample.

With regard to this clone: Its antigen is not yet known. An end of the junction differs from the germline gene, which may be a read error.

Material: PBMCs. The clonotype was recovered from a male donor in good health and CMV-seronegative. This sequence uses TRBV6-5 and TRBJ2-1; no D gene can be assigned with confidence. Here is the DNA: TGTGCCAGCAGTAACTCACTGTCCTACAATGAGCAGTTCTTC. This encodes CASSNSLSYNEQFF.